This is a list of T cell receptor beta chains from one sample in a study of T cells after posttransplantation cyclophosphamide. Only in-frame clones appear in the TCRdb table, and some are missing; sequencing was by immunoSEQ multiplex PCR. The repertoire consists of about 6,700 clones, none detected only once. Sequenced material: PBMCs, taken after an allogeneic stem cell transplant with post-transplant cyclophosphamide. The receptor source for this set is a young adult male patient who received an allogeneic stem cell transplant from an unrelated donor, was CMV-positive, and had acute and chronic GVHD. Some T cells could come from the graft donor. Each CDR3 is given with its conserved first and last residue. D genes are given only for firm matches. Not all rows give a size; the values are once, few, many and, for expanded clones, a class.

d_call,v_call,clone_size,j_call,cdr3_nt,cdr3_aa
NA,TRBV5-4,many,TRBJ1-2,TGTGCCAGCAGCTTTGGCAGGGACTATGGCTACACCTTC,CASSFGRDYGYTF
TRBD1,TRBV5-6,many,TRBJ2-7,TGTGCCAGCAGCCGGGGACAGGGGGATGAGCAGTACTTC,CASSRGQGDEQYF
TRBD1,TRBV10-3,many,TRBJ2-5,TGTGCCATCAGTCCGGGACAGGGAAGGGAGACCCAGTACTTC,CAISPGQGRETQYF
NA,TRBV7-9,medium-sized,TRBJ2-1,TGTGCCAGCAGCCGAGGTCCGGGAGCGTCCAATGAGCAGTTCTTC,CASSRGPGASNEQFF
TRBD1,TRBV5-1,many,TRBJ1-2,TGCGCCAGCAGCTTGGGACAGGGGGCTTCTAACTATGGCTACACCTTC,CASSLGQGASNYGYTF
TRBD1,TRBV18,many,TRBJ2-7,TGTGCCAGCTCACTGCCGGGACAGGGGGCATGGGAGCAGTACTTC,CASSLPGQGAWEQYF
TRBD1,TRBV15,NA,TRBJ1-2,TGTGCCACCAGCAGTCGCGCCGAAAATTCTAGGGGGCGGCTTGGCTACACCTTC,CATSSRAENSRGRLGYTF
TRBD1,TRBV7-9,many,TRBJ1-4,TGTGCCAGCAGTCCCGGGACAGGGTCAGGGGAAAAACTGTTTTTT,CASSPGTGSGEKLFF
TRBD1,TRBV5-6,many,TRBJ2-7,TGTGCCAGCAGCTCCCAGGGACAGGGAAGACACGAGCAGTACTTC,CASSSQGQGRHEQYF
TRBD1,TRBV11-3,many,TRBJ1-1,TGTGCCAGCAGCTCGGACAGGGTTAGCGCTGAAGCTTTCTTT,CASSSDRVSAEAFF
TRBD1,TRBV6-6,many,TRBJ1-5,TGTGCCAGCAGTTACGTCGACAGGGAAACACTCCAGCATTTT,CASSYVDRETLQHF
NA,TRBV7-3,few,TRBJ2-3,TGTGCCAGCAGCTCAAGACTCACAGATACGCAGTATTTT,CASSSRLTDTQYF
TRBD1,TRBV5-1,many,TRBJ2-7,TGCGCCAGCAGCCCCGACAGGGCAGGGACCTACGAGCAGTACTTC,CASSPDRAGTYEQYF
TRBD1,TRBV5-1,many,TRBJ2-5,TGCGCCAGCAGCTTGGTTGGCAGGGGGCGAGAGACCCAGTACTTC,CASSLVGRGRETQYF
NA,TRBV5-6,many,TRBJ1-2,TGTGCCAGCAAGGGCCAGGGATATGGCTACACCTTC,CASKGQGYGYTF
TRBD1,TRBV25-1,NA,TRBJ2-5,TGTGCCAGCAGAGACAGGGCGGCGGAGACCCAGTACTTC,CASRDRAAETQYF
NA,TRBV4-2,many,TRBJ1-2,TGTGCCAGCAGCCAAGACCCAGGGAACTATGGCTACACCTTC,CASSQDPGNYGYTF
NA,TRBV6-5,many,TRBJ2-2,TGTGCCAGCAGGGAGGGCGGAACCGGGGAGCTGTTTTTT,CASREGGTGELFF
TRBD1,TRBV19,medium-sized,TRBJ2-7,TGTGCCAGTAGTACAGGACAGGGGGCGGGTGGCTCCTACGAGCAGTACTTC,CASSTGQGAGGSYEQYF
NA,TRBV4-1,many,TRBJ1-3,TGCGCCAGCAGCCAAGATCCTGGGGGGAGCCCTTCTGGAAACACCATATATTTT,CASSQDPGGSPSGNTIYF
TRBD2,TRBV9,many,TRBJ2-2,TGTGCCAGCAGCGCTCTCCCGGCGGGGGGTGTTACCGGGGAGCTGTTTTTT,CASSALPAGGVTGELFF
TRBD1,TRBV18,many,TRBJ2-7,TGTGCCAGCTCACCACCGATGGGACAGGGGCCGGGGGAGCAGTACTTC,CASSPPMGQGPGEQYF
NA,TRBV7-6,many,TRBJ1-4,TGTGCCAGCAGCGCCCCAGGCTTAAATGAAAAACTGTTTTTT,CASSAPGLNEKLFF
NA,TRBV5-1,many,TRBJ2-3,TGCGCCAGCAGGCCCGGTAGCACAGATACGCAGTATTTT,CASRPGSTDTQYF
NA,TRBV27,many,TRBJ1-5,TGTGCCAGCAGTTTAAATAGTGGCAATCAGCCCCAGCATTTT,CASSLNSGNQPQHF
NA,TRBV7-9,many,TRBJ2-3,TGTGCCAGCAGCTTCAGGGGAGATACGCAGTATTTT,CASSFRGDTQYF
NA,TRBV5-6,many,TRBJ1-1,TGTGCCAGCAGCGGGGGGGCCGGGCGTGAAGCTTTCTTT,CASSGGAGREAFF
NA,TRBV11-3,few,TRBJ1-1,TGTGCCAGCAGCTTGGGGGCCCCTTCTCTGAACACTGAAGCTTTCTTT,CASSLGAPSLNTEAFF
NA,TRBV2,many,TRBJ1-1,TGTGCCAGCAGTGGAAGGGGCGACAAGAACACTGAAGCTTTCTTT,CASSGRGDKNTEAFF
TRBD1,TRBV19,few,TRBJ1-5,TGTGCCAGTAGTACGGCCGACAGGGGATGGCAGCCCCAGCATTTT,CASSTADRGWQPQHF
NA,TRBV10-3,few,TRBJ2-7,TGTGCCATCAGTGAGTCGACTAGCGAGCAGTACTTC,CAISESTSEQYF
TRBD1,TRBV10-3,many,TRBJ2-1,TGTGCCATCAGTGAGATGACAGGGGCCTACAATGAGCAGTTCTTC,CAISEMTGAYNEQFF
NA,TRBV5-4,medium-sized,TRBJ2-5,TGTGCCAGCAGCTCGATTCAGGGACAAGAGACCCAGTACTTC,CASSSIQGQETQYF
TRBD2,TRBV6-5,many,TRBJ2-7,TGTGCCAGCCAACGGGGGGGTAGCTCCTACGAGCAGTACTTC,CASQRGGSSYEQYF
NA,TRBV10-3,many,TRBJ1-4,TGTGCCATCAGAAGCGGACAGAATAATGAAAAACTGTTTTTT,CAIRSGQNNEKLFF
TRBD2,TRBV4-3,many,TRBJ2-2,TGCGCCAGCAGCCCGGGACTAGCGGGCGGGGAGCTGTTTTTT,CASSPGLAGGELFF
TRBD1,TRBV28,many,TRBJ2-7,TGTGCCAGCAGCCCCCCGGGACAGGGCCACGAGCAGTACTTC,CASSPPGQGHEQYF
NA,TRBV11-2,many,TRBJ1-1,TGTGCCAGCCCCAAAACAATGAACACTGAAGCTTTCTTT,CASPKTMNTEAFF
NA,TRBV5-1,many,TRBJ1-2,TGCGCCAGCAGCTTGGACGCCGACAGGTTATATGGCTACACCTTC,CASSLDADRLYGYTF
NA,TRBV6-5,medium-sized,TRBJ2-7,TGTGCCAGCAGATTCTCCGAGGCTTACGAGCAGTACTTC,CASRFSEAYEQYF
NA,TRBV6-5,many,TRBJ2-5,TGTGCCAGCAGTTACTGGGAGGAAGGGACCCAGTACTTC,CASSYWEEGTQYF
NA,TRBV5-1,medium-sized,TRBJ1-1,TGCGCCAGCAGCGTAGGACGGCAGGGCACTGAAGCTTTCTTT,CASSVGRQGTEAFF
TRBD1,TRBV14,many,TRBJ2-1,TGTGCCAGCAGCCGGGGACAGTGGGGCTACAATGAGCAGTTCTTC,CASSRGQWGYNEQFF
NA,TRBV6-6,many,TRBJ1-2,TGTGCCAGCAGTTATTTGGGAGCAAGTAACTATGGCTACACCTTC,CASSYLGASNYGYTF
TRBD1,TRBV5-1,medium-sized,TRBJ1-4,TGCGCCAGCAGCAGGGTAGGACAGGGTGGAAATGAAAAACTGTTTTTT,CASSRVGQGGNEKLFF
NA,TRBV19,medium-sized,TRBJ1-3,TGTGCCAGTAGTATCATCTCTGGAAACACCATATATTTT,CASSIISGNTIYF
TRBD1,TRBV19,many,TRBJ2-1,TGTGCCAGTAGTATACCACAGGGGGTGTCCATGTACAATGAGCAGTTCTTC,CASSIPQGVSMYNEQFF
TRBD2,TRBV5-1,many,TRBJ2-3,TGCGCCAGCAGCAAGGGACTAGCGCTCACAGATACGCAGTATTTT,CASSKGLALTDTQYF
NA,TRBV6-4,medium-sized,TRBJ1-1,TGTGCCAGCAGTGTTGAGGAGGGCACTGAAGCTTTCTTT,CASSVEEGTEAFF
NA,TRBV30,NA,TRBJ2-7,TGTGCCTGGAGCACGGGGAGCTCCTACGAGCAGTACTTC,CAWSTGSSYEQYF
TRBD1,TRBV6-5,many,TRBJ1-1,TGTGCCAGCAGTTACATAACAGGGGAAGGCACTGAAGCTTTCTTT,CASSYITGEGTEAFF
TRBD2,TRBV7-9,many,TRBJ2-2,TGTGCCAGCAGCTCCGGACTAGCCCAAAAGGAGGTGTTTTTT,CASSSGLAQKEVFF
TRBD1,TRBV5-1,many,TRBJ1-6,TGCGCCAGCAGCTTTGGGACAGTCTATAATTCACCCCTCCACTTT,CASSFGTVYNSPLHF
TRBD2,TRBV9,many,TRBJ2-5,TGTGCCAGCAGCGGGACTAGCGGGCCACAAGAGACCCAGTACTTC,CASSGTSGPQETQYF
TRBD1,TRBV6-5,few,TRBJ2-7,TGTGCCAGCAACCCTGGGACAGGGAGAGGCGAGCAGTACTTC,CASNPGTGRGEQYF
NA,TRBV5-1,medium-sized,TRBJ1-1,TGCGCCAGCAGCTTACGGCCGACAGATCAGGGGACTGAAGCTTTCTTT,CASSLRPTDQGTEAFF
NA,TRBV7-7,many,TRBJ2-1,TGTGCTAGCAGCTTAGAACCCCCCTATGCGGGATCCTACAATGAGCAGTTCTTC,CASSLEPPYAGSYNEQFF
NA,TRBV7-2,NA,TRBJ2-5,TGTGCCAGCAGCTTAGCCTACCAAGAGACCCAGTACTTC,CASSLAYQETQYF
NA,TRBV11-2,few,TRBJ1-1,TGTGCCAGCAGCTTGTCAACTCGCGGGACTGAAGCTTTCTTT,CASSLSTRGTEAFF
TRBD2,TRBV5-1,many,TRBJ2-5,TGCGCCAGCAGCACCGCGTGGGGGGGTCAAGAGACCCAGTACTTC,CASSTAWGGQETQYF